The next 22 T cell receptor beta chains were all read from a single sample in a study of patients and donors after allogeneic stem cell transplantation. TCRdb ran MiXCR on the RT-PCR reads and lists one entry per CDR3 protein. The sample consists of 900,000 to 1,000,000 distinct CDR3 sequences, around 17% of them appearing once. Material: blood, either unsorted or a sorted T cell fraction (not recorded which). The source is a human donor who was either an allogeneic HSCT recipient or a stem cell or donor lymphocyte infusion donor (not recorded which). It is not recorded whose cells these are; they may come from a transplant donor.

The V gene is TRBV7-9, the J gene TRBJ2-7, with D perhaps being TRBD1 or TRBD2 (5 bases each). The V end lost 3 bases, the J end lost 2 bases, and 14 bases lay between the germline ends. Per the germline V gene, CDR1 is SEHNR and CDR2 is FQNEAQ (reference sequence). The CDR3 spans 15 residues. This CDR3 is CASSFGGLGPYEQYF. CDR3 coding DNA: TGTGCCAGCAGCTTCGGAGGACTGGGGCCCTACGAGCAGTACTTC.

This clonotype was found a few times. V is TRBV7-6 and J is TRBJ2-7; TRBD2 might be the D (7 bases). The CDR3 covers 16 residues. Germline V gene data show CDR1 as SGHVS and CDR2 as FNYEAQ. V gave up 3 bases and J gave up 4 bases, with 19 bases separating them. The CDR3 DNA reads TGTGCCAGCAGCTTTGGACTAGGGACATCCCTATACGAGCAGTACTTC. Its protein product is CASSFGLGTSLYEQYF.

This chain uses TRBV12-3 or TRBV12-4 with TRBJ2-1, with D perhaps matching TRBD1 (6 bases). The V end was cut by 7 bases, the J end by 4 bases, with 14 bases between. This CDR3 spans 14 amino acids. The CDR3 bases are TGTGCCAGCACCATAAAAGGGGGATACAATGAGCAGTTCTTC. Its translation is CASTIKGGYNEQFF.

This clonotype was counted a few times. DNA of the CDR3: TGTGCCAGCAATACCGGGGGGCCTAGCACAGATACGCAGTATTTT. It encodes CASNTGGPSTDTQYF. The V call is TRBV12-3 or TRBV12-4, the J call TRBJ2-3, with TRBD2 as a possible D gene (7 bases). The V end lost 7 bases, the J end lost 0 bases, and 14 bases lay between the germline ends. The CDR3 has 15 amino acids.

The CDR3 sequence: CASSYSNQGSLEQFF. In DNA, the CDR3 is TGTGCCAGCAGTTACTCGAACCAGGGTTCTCTTGAGCAGTTCTTC. V is TRBV6-5 and J is TRBJ2-1; a weak D match, TRBD1 (5 bases). This CDR3 region has 15 residues. Germline V lookup: CDR1 MNHEY, CDR2 SVGAGI. Trimming removed 0 bases from V and 9 bases from J, with 15 bases in between.

CDR3 loop: CASSFGLAGVMDTQYF. As DNA, the CDR3 is TGTGCCAGCAGCTTTGGCCTAGCGGGAGTAATGGATACGCAGTATTTT. The chain carries TRBV7-9 and TRBJ2-3, with TRBD2 identical over 10 bases. The V gene's germline CDR1 is SEHNR and CDR2 FQNEAQ (reference sequence). This CDR3 region has 16 residues. V trimming: 3 bases; J trimming: 6 bases; junction bases outside the gene matches: 9.

Only a few counts were recorded for this clonotype. V gene TRBV12-3 or TRBV12-4 combines with J gene TRBJ2-3; 10 nucleotides agree with TRBD2. V shed 7 bases and J 4 bases; nucleotides not matched to a gene: 8. CDR3 length: 15 residues. The CDR3, as DNA: TGTGCCAGCATCTTAGGGAGCGGGAGGGCAGATACGCAGTATTTT. The encoded protein is CASILGSGRADTQYF.

V gene TRBV24-1 combines with J gene TRBJ2-7; 7 positions agree with TRBD1. The length of the CDR3 is 13 residues. CDR1 is KGHDR and CDR2 is SFDVKD in the germline V gene. V lost 8 bases and J lost 0; bases outside the gene matches: 3. The CDR3 here is CATMGTDSYEQYF. In DNA, the CDR3 is TGTGCCACCATGGGGACAGACTCCTACGAGCAGTACTTC.

The V and J genes are TRBV29-1 and TRBJ2-1, with 11 bases aligning to TRBD2. The V gene's germline CDR1 is SQVTM and CDR2 ANQGSEA. V trimming: 4 bases; J trimming: 9 bases; junction bases outside the gene matches: 2. The CDR3 has 12 residues. CDR3 in amino acids: CSVGGLAVEQFF. DNA of the CDR3: TGCAGCGTTGGGGGACTAGCGGTTGAGCAGTTCTTC.

This clonotype has more than one count but fewer than ten. The chain carries TRBV7-6 and TRBJ1-2; weak D call: TRBD1 (6 bases). The CDR3 has 19 amino acids. Germline V gene sequence: CDR1 SGHVS, CDR2 FNYEAQ. V lost 3 bases to trimming and J lost 2 bases, with 25 bases between them. CDR3 coding DNA: TGTGCCAGCAGCTTTATTGCGGACAGCCTGATCATACACAACTATGGCTACACCTTC. It is translated as CASSFIADSLIIHNYGYTF.

In this sample, this clonotype turned up a few times. This chain connects TRBV11-2 to TRBJ1-1; a possible D gene is TRBD1 (5 bases). Trimming took 1 base from V and 4 from J, leaving 13 bases between them. This CDR3 is built from 15 residues. Germline CDR1 is SGHAT and CDR2 is FQNNGV. The CDR3 DNA reads TGTGCCAGCAGCTTAGTAGCAGGGCAAATCACTGAAGCTTTCTTT. This translates into CASSLVAGQITEAFF.

This chain links TRBV7-9 with TRBJ2-7; D is unclear. V was trimmed by 4 bases and J by 9 bases, leaving 10 bases between them. This CDR3 has 11 amino acids. Germline loops: CDR1 SEHNR, CDR2 FQNEAQ (reference sequence). The CDR3 nucleotides are TGTGCCAGCAGCTCGGGCCTAGGGCAGTACTTC. This sequence encodes CASSSGLGQYF. The whole variable domain, remainder taken from reference TRBV7-9 and TRBJ2-7, is DTGVSQNPRHKITKRGQNVTFRCDPISEHNRLYWYRQTLGQGPEFLTYFQNEAQLEKSRLLSDRFSAERPKGSFSTLEIQRTEQGDSAMYLCASSSGLGQYFGPGTRLTVT.

The rearrangement links TRBV20-1 to TRBJ1-5; 11 positions match TRBD1. Trimming removed 5 bases from V and 0 bases from J; junction bases left unmatched: 9. In germline, CDR1 is DFQATT, CDR2 SNEGSKA (reference sequence). CDR3 length: 17 amino acids. CDR3 in amino acids: CSAYRDRGRYSNQPQHF. CDR3 DNA: TGCAGTGCTTACCGGGACAGGGGGAGATATAGCAATCAGCCCCAGCATTTT.

The rearrangement links TRBV10-1 to TRBJ2-1; D is unresolved. V shed 2 bases and J shed 0 bases, with 11 bases lying between them. The V gene's germline CDR1 is WNHNN and CDR2 SYGVQD (reference sequence). This CDR3 has 16 residues. CDR3 loop: CASSEMGGRSYNEQFF. CDR3 DNA sequence: TGCGCCAGCAGTGAGATGGGCGGCCGCTCCTACAATGAGCAGTTCTTC.

Of note for this clonotype: It may be a read error: a sequence one base away is much more abundant. This chain uses TRBV20-1 with TRBJ1-4; TRBD1 might be the D (5 bases). Germline-derived CDR1 and CDR2 are DFQATT and SNEGSKA (reference sequence). The CDR3 contains 15 residues. The CDR3 DNA follows: TGCCGTGCAAGAGAGGGGTCCCGGACTAATGAAAAACTGTTTTTT. It specifies CRAREGSRTNEKLFF.

This sequence joins TRBV27 and TRBJ1-2; D is unresolved. This CDR3 contains 13 residues. Per germline, CDR1 MNHEY and CDR2 SMNVEV (reference sequence). The V end was cut by 5 bases, the J end by 5 bases, with 12 bases between. The CDR3 region has the DNA TGTGCCAGCAGTGGACCTTCAATTTATGGCTACACCTTC. This encodes CASSGPSIYGYTF.

CDR3 bases: TGTGCCAGCAGTTACCTTTCAACAGGGGCGAACACTGAAGCTTTCTTT. Its protein product is CASSYLSTGANTEAFF. The chain carries TRBV6-5 and TRBJ1-1; TRBD1 matches 7 bases. This CDR3 has 16 residues. Trimming cost V 2 bases and J 1 base; bases outside gene matches: 7. Germline CDR1 is MNHEY and CDR2 is SVGAGI.

This clonotype was observed a handful of times. This chain joins TRBV20-1 and TRBJ2-1; TRBD2 matches at 9 bases. This CDR3 has 14 amino acids. V trimming: 6 bases; J trimming: 3 bases; junction bases outside the gene matches: 6. The V gene's germline CDR1 is DFQATT and CDR2 SNEGSKA (reference sequence). The CDR3: CSARLAESYNEQFF. The CDR3 DNA sequence: TGCAGTGCCCGACTAGCGGAGAGCTACAATGAGCAGTTCTTC.

The rearrangement uses TRBV2 and TRBJ2-1, with D possibly matching TRBD1 (6 bases). V was clipped by 2 bases and J by 15 bases, with 11 bases between them. CDR3 length equals 11 residues. Per germline, CDR1 SNHLY and CDR2 FYNNEI. The CDR3 loop reads CASSELVGGFF. In DNA form, the CDR3 reads TGTGCCAGCAGTGAATTGGTAGGGGGGTTCTTC.

The chain employs TRBV12-3 or TRBV12-4 and TRBJ2-7, with TRBD2 identical over 9 bases. This CDR3 is 14 amino acids long. V shed 6 bases, J shed 0 bases, and the junction held 3 bases outside the gene matches. The CDR3 loop reads CASRRSGSSYEQYF. The CDR3 DNA sequence: TGTGCCAGCAGACGTAGCGGGAGCTCCTACGAGCAGTACTTC.

CDR3 DNA: TGCAGTGCTAGTTGGGGGGGTAAAAACACTGAAGCTTTCTTT. Its translation: CSASWGGKNTEAFF. The V gene is TRBV20-1, the J gene TRBJ1-1; D may be TRBD1 (5 bases). Per germline, CDR1 DFQATT and CDR2 SNEGSKA (reference sequence). The CDR3 length is 14 residues. The V end lost 3 bases, the J end lost 2 bases, and 13 bases lay between the germline ends.

This clonotype came up many times. The chain links TRBV29-1 to TRBJ2-7; 9 positions match TRBD1. V dropped 6 bases and J dropped 4; count of bases not matched to a gene: 4. This CDR3 comprises 12 residues. Germline V CDR1 and CDR2: SQVTM, ANQGSEA. The CDR3 coding sequence is TGCAGCGTCCGGGACAGGGAATACGAGCAGTACTTC. Translating gives CSVRDREYEQYF.